The rows below give T cell receptor beta chains drawn from one sample of a study of blood T cell repertoires in COVID-19. Only in-frame clones appear in the TCRdb table, and some are missing; sequencing was by immunoSEQ multiplex PCR. The sample holds more than 300,000 clones, around 87% seen once. The sequenced sample consisted of peripheral blood. The receptor source for this set is a woman aged 30 to 39 with COVID-19, enrolled during active disease. Both conserved end residues are part of each CDR3. The D gene is left open where the match is weak. Size is stated for part of the rows, as once, few or many counts, or as a class when the clone is expanded.

D gene: TRBD1; clone size: .; J gene: TRBJ2-7; V gene: TRBV29-1; CDR3 DNA: TGCAGCGCCATAGGGACAGTGGGCGAGTACTACGAGCAGTACTTC; CDR3 protein: CSAIGTVGEYYEQYF
D gene: .; clone size: .; J gene: TRBJ2-3; V gene: TRBV28; CDR3 DNA: TGTGCCAGCAGTGCCGCTCCGGGACAAGCCACAGATACGCAGTATTTT; CDR3 protein: CASSAAPGQATDTQYF
D gene: TRBD2; clone size: .; J gene: TRBJ2-3; V gene: TRBV28; CDR3 DNA: TGTGCCAGCAGTCCCGAACCCCGACTAGCGGGAGTGGCAGATACGCAGTATTTT; CDR3 protein: CASSPEPRLAGVADTQYF
D gene: TRBD1; clone size: .; J gene: TRBJ2-7; V gene: TRBV9; CDR3 DNA: TGTGCCAGCAGCGTTTCCGGGACAGGGCTCTACGAGCAGTACTTC; CDR3 protein: CASSVSGTGLYEQYF
D gene: .; clone size: .; J gene: TRBJ1-1; V gene: TRBV6-5; CDR3 DNA: TGTGCCAGCAGACGACGAACAGGGCTGAACACTGAAGCTTTCTTT; CDR3 protein: CASRRRTGLNTEAFF
D gene: .; clone size: once; J gene: TRBJ1-1; V gene: TRBV28; CDR3 DNA: TGTGCCAGCAGTTTAACGGGGGGCCGGACTGAAGCTTTCTTT; CDR3 protein: CASSLTGGRTEAFF
D gene: .; clone size: once; J gene: TRBJ2-3; V gene: TRBV27; CDR3 DNA: TGTGCCAGCAGTTTAGGCCTTCTAGATACGCAGTATTTT; CDR3 protein: CASSLGLLDTQYF
D gene: .; clone size: .; J gene: TRBJ1-5; V gene: TRBV30; CDR3 DNA: TGTGCCTGGAGTGTTGGAATCTCGGGTCAGCCCCAGCATTTT; CDR3 protein: CAWSVGISGQPQHF
D gene: TRBD2; clone size: many; J gene: TRBJ2-5; V gene: TRBV5-1; CDR3 DNA: TGCGCCAGCAGCACCGGACTAGCGGGAGGCCAAGAGACCCAGTACTTC; CDR3 protein: CASSTGLAGGQETQYF
D gene: .; clone size: .; J gene: TRBJ2-2; V gene: TRBV19; CDR3 DNA: TGTGCCAGCGCCCGGGACTCCGGCGGGGAGCTGTTTTTT; CDR3 protein: CASARDSGGELFF
D gene: .; clone size: .; J gene: TRBJ1-6; V gene: TRBV5-4; CDR3 DNA: TGTGCCACACAACTAGAGACATCTAATTCACCCCTCCACTTT; CDR3 protein: CATQLETSNSPLHF
D gene: .; clone size: .; J gene: TRBJ2-1; V gene: TRBV9; CDR3 DNA: TGTGCCAGCAGCCCGAACTGGTACAGCAATGAGCAGTTCTTC; CDR3 protein: CASSPNWYSNEQFF
D gene: TRBD2; clone size: many; J gene: TRBJ2-5; V gene: TRBV7-6; CDR3 DNA: TGTGCCAGCAGCTTACTAGCGGGAGAAGAGACCCAGTACTTC; CDR3 protein: CASSLLAGEETQYF
D gene: TRBD2; clone size: once; J gene: TRBJ2-1; V gene: TRBV11-2; CDR3 DNA: TGTGCCAGCAGCGGGACTAGCGGGAGGGGCTCCTACAATGAGCAGTTCTTC; CDR3 protein: CASSGTSGRGSYNEQFF
D gene: TRBD2; clone size: .; J gene: TRBJ2-7; V gene: TRBV4-1; CDR3 DNA: TGCGCCAGCAGCCAAACGACTAGCGGGAGGGGAGAGCAGTACTTC; CDR3 protein: CASSQTTSGRGEQYF
D gene: .; clone size: .; J gene: TRBJ2-5; V gene: TRBV21-1; CDR3 DNA: TGTGCCAGCAGCAAAGAGGGTCAGGGGATTAGCGGGCGTCGAGAGACCCAGTACTTC; CDR3 protein: CASSKEGQGISGRRETQYF
D gene: TRBD2; clone size: .; J gene: TRBJ2-7; V gene: TRBV30; CDR3 DNA: TGTGCCTGGAGTACCCCGGGAGGGGCCTCCCCCTACGAGCAGTACTTC; CDR3 protein: CAWSTPGGASPYEQYF
D gene: .; clone size: .; J gene: TRBJ1-5; V gene: TRBV15; CDR3 DNA: TGTGCCACCAGCAGAGGACAGTTCAATCAGCCCCAGCATTTT; CDR3 protein: CATSRGQFNQPQHF
D gene: TRBD2; clone size: few; J gene: TRBJ2-7; V gene: TRBV19; CDR3 DNA: TGTGCCAGTAGTAAAGTAGCGGGAGCCTACGAGCAGTACTTC; CDR3 protein: CASSKVAGAYEQYF
D gene: .; clone size: .; J gene: TRBJ1-3; V gene: TRBV28; CDR3 DNA: TGTGCCAGCAGCACCGGGATCCCCGGAAACACCATATATTTT; CDR3 protein: CASSTGIPGNTIYF
D gene: .; clone size: .; J gene: TRBJ1-3; V gene: TRBV5-1; CDR3 DNA: TGCGCCAGCAGAGGGGAGGACACCATATATTTT; CDR3 protein: CASRGEDTIYF
D gene: TRBD2; clone size: .; J gene: TRBJ2-1; V gene: TRBV6-5; CDR3 DNA: TGTGCCAGCCGGTGGGGGGAGGGATACAATGAGCAGTTCTTC; CDR3 protein: CASRWGEGYNEQFF
D gene: .; clone size: .; J gene: TRBJ2-7; V gene: TRBV6-5; CDR3 DNA: TGTGCCAGCAGTCGAGCTCTGTACGACGAGCAGTACTTC; CDR3 protein: CASSRALYDEQYF
D gene: .; clone size: .; J gene: TRBJ2-3; V gene: TRBV4-3; CDR3 DNA: TGCGCCAGCAGCCAAGGAGCGATTAGCACAGATACGCAGTATTTT; CDR3 protein: CASSQGAISTDTQYF
D gene: .; clone size: .; J gene: TRBJ1-3; V gene: TRBV3-1/TRBV3-2; CDR3 DNA: TGTGCCAGCAGCCAAAGTCCCGGTTTTAATGGAAACACCATATATTTT; CDR3 protein: CASSQSPGFNGNTIYF
D gene: .; clone size: .; J gene: TRBJ2-5; V gene: TRBV27; CDR3 DNA: TGTGCCAGCAGCAGGGACTTCAAAGAGACCCAGTACTTC; CDR3 protein: CASSRDFKETQYF
D gene: TRBD2; clone size: .; J gene: TRBJ2-7; V gene: TRBV6-6; CDR3 DNA: TGTGCCAGCACCCCCCAACCGGGGGGTAACTACGAGCAGTACTTC; CDR3 protein: CASTPQPGGNYEQYF
D gene: TRBD2; clone size: few; J gene: TRBJ2-2; V gene: TRBV25-1; CDR3 DNA: TGTGCCAGCACTCCAGCCACGGTTAGCGGGGGGTTCACCGGGGAGCTGTTTTTT; CDR3 protein: CASTPATVSGGFTGELFF
D gene: TRBD2; clone size: .; J gene: TRBJ2-1; V gene: TRBV11-2; CDR3 DNA: TGTGCCAGCAGCTCCCTCATAGCGGGACCCTACAATGAGCAGTTCTTC; CDR3 protein: CASSSLIAGPYNEQFF
D gene: .; clone size: .; J gene: TRBJ2-3; V gene: TRBV7-3; CDR3 DNA: TGTGCCAGCAGTTTCCCGGGGGTAACTAGCACAGATACGCAGTATTTT; CDR3 protein: CASSFPGVTSTDTQYF
D gene: TRBD1; clone size: .; J gene: TRBJ1-5; V gene: TRBV6-5; CDR3 DNA: TGTGCCAGCAGTCCAGACAGGGGGGGGGACGCCCAGCATTTT; CDR3 protein: CASSPDRGGDAQHF
D gene: .; clone size: .; J gene: TRBJ2-2; V gene: TRBV5-5; CDR3 DNA: TGTGCCAGCAGCCTTAGCCCCCGAGGCACCGGGGAGCTGTTTTTT; CDR3 protein: CASSLSPRGTGELFF
D gene: .; clone size: .; J gene: TRBJ1-5; V gene: TRBV4-1; CDR3 DNA: TGCGCCAGCAGCCAAGATAGTTGGGGCCAGCCCCAGCATTTT; CDR3 protein: CASSQDSWGQPQHF
D gene: .; clone size: few; J gene: TRBJ2-7; V gene: TRBV10-3; CDR3 DNA: TGTGCCATCAGTCCCAGGGGCGACTCCTACGAGCAGTACTTC; CDR3 protein: CAISPRGDSYEQYF
D gene: .; clone size: .; J gene: TRBJ1-3; V gene: TRBV5-1; CDR3 DNA: TGCGCCAGCAGGGATAGCACTGGAAACACCATATATTTT; CDR3 protein: CASRDSTGNTIYF
D gene: TRBD2; clone size: .; J gene: TRBJ2-7; V gene: TRBV27; CDR3 DNA: TGTGCCAGCAGTTCCCTAAAATTAATTACTAGCGGGAGTCTGTACGAGCAGTACTTC; CDR3 protein: CASSSLKLITSGSLYEQYF
D gene: .; clone size: .; J gene: TRBJ2-7; V gene: TRBV6-2/TRBV6-3; CDR3 DNA: TGTGCCAGCAGCCGCGCGGACGAGCAGTACTTC; CDR3 protein: CASSRADEQYF
D gene: .; clone size: .; J gene: TRBJ2-3; V gene: TRBV12-3/TRBV12-4; CDR3 DNA: TGTGCCAGCAGGTTGTCGGATACGCAGTATTTT; CDR3 protein: CASRLSDTQYF
D gene: TRBD2; clone size: few; J gene: TRBJ2-1; V gene: TRBV7-9; CDR3 DNA: TGTGCCAGCAGCTTCAGCGGGAGGACAACCGATGAGCAGTTCTTC; CDR3 protein: CASSFSGRTTDEQFF
D gene: TRBD2; clone size: .; J gene: TRBJ2-7; V gene: TRBV5-1; CDR3 DNA: TGCGCCAGCAGGGGGACTAGCGGGAACTACGAGCAGTACTTC; CDR3 protein: CASRGTSGNYEQYF
D gene: .; clone size: .; J gene: TRBJ2-1; V gene: TRBV10-1; CDR3 DNA: TGCGCCAGCAGTGAAACCCTTACAGGGAATGAGCAGTTCTTC; CDR3 protein: CASSETLTGNEQFF
D gene: .; clone size: .; J gene: TRBJ2-1; V gene: TRBV18; CDR3 DNA: TGTGCCAGCTCACCACAAGGAGGGAATGAGCAGTTCTTC; CDR3 protein: CASSPQGGNEQFF
D gene: .; clone size: .; J gene: TRBJ1-5; V gene: TRBV28; CDR3 DNA: TGTGCCAGCAGACAGGGCTTGGAAAGCAATCAGCCCCAGCATTTT; CDR3 protein: CASRQGLESNQPQHF
D gene: .; clone size: .; J gene: TRBJ1-5; V gene: TRBV21-1; CDR3 DNA: TGTGCCAGCAACCTAAGGGCAGGGGGCGTTTCAATCGGGCAGCCCCAGCATTTT; CDR3 protein: CASNLRAGGVSIGQPQHF
D gene: TRBD2; clone size: .; J gene: TRBJ2-7; V gene: TRBV9; CDR3 DNA: TGTGCCAGCAGCGTAGCGGGAGGGCCGGGTTACGAGCAGTACTTC; CDR3 protein: CASSVAGGPGYEQYF
D gene: .; clone size: few; J gene: TRBJ2-7; V gene: TRBV2; CDR3 DNA: TGTGCCAGCACCGAGGCCTACGAGCAGTACTTC; CDR3 protein: CASTEAYEQYF
D gene: TRBD2; clone size: .; J gene: TRBJ2-3; V gene: TRBV7-2; CDR3 DNA: TGTGCCAGCAGCTTAGTGCGGGACGGGAGGGCCGCAGATACGCAGTATTTT; CDR3 protein: CASSLVRDGRAADTQYF
D gene: .; clone size: .; J gene: TRBJ2-5; V gene: TRBV30; CDR3 DNA: TGTGCCTGGAGCCTATACCGCCAAGAGACCCAGTACTTC; CDR3 protein: CAWSLYRQETQYF
D gene: TRBD1; clone size: .; J gene: TRBJ1-5; V gene: TRBV19; CDR3 DNA: TGTGCCAGTAGTACCGGACAGGGTTATCAGCCCCAGCATTTT; CDR3 protein: CASSTGQGYQPQHF
D gene: .; clone size: once; J gene: TRBJ2-3; V gene: TRBV21-1; CDR3 DNA: TGTGCCAGCAGCACCCCCACGGTGAGCGGGCTGACAGATACGCAGTATTTT; CDR3 protein: CASSTPTVSGLTDTQYF
D gene: TRBD1; clone size: .; J gene: TRBJ2-1; V gene: TRBV4-1; CDR3 DNA: TGCGCCAGCAGCCGGCAGGGGGCCGACAATGAGCAGTTCTTC; CDR3 protein: CASSRQGADNEQFF
D gene: .; clone size: .; J gene: TRBJ1-6; V gene: TRBV4-1; CDR3 DNA: TGCGCCAGCAGCCAAGCTAGCTCCTATAATTCACCCCTCCACTTT; CDR3 protein: CASSQASSYNSPLHF
D gene: .; clone size: .; J gene: TRBJ1-4; V gene: TRBV14; CDR3 DNA: TGTGCCAGCAGTCCAGGGGATTGGGGGAGTGAAAAACTGTTTTTT; CDR3 protein: CASSPGDWGSEKLFF
D gene: TRBD1; clone size: .; J gene: TRBJ2-2; V gene: TRBV6-2/TRBV6-3; CDR3 DNA: TGTGCCAGCAGTTACGGACAGGGCATCCGGACCGGGGAGCTGTTTTTT; CDR3 protein: CASSYGQGIRTGELFF